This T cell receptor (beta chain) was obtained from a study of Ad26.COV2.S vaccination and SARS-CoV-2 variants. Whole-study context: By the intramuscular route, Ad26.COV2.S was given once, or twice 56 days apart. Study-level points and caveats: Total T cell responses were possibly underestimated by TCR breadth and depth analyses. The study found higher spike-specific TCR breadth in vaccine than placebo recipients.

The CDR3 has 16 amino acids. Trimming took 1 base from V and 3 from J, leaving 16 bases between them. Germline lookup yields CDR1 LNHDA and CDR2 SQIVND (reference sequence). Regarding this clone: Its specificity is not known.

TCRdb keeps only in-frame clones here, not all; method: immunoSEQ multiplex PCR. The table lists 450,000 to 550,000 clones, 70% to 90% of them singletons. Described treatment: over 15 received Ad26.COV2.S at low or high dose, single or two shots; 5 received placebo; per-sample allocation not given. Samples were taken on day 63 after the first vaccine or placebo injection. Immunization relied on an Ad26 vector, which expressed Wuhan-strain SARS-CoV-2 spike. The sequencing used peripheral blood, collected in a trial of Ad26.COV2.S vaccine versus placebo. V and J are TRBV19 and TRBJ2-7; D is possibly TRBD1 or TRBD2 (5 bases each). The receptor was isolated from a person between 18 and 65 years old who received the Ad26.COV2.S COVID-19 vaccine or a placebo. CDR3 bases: TGTGCCAGTAGTATAGCAAGCGTGGGACGGATCTACGAGCAGTACTTC. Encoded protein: CASSIASVGRIYEQYF.